A selection of T cell receptor beta chains follows, all from one sample in a study of Graves' ophthalmopathy and Graves' hyperthyroidism. From the multiplex PCR reads, TCRdb called clonotypes with MiXCR, one entry per CDR3 protein. The profile shows 740,000 or so distinct CDR3 sequences, 40% of them singletons. Sequenced sample: peripheral blood. The source of these receptors is an adult man with Graves' ophthalmopathy. Each CDR3 is given with its conserved first and last residue. The order of the fields is J gene, V gene, D gene, clone size, CDR3 DNA, CDR3 protein. D genes are given only for firm matches. Size values are once, few and many counts, or a class for expanded clones, and some rows have none.

TRBJ1-2 | TRBV7-9 | - | many | TGTGCCAGCAGCTTAGAGGACTTCTATGGCTACACCTTC | CASSLEDFYGYTF
TRBJ2-3 | TRBV15 | - | - | TGTGCCACCAGCAGAGATCTCGGGACTAGCACAGATACGCAGTATTTT | CATSRDLGTSTDTQYF
TRBJ1-5 | TRBV20-1 | TRBD1 | few | TGCAGTGCTAGGGGGACAGATAGCAATCAGCCCCAGCATTTT | CSARGTDSNQPQHF
TRBJ1-6 | TRBV10-3 | - | - | TGTGCCAGCAGTTACGATCGACGGATCACTAATTCACCCCTCCACTTT | CASSYDRRITNSPLHF
TRBJ1-5 | TRBV3-1 | - | - | TGTGCCAGCAGCGTGCGGGGCGGACAGCCCCAGCATTTT | CASSVRGGQPQHF
TRBJ2-7 | TRBV20-1 | TRBD2 | - | TGCAGTGCTAGGGGACTACTTTACGAGCAGTACTTC | CSARGLLYEQYF
TRBJ1-4 | TRBV6-6 | - | - | TGTGCCAGCACCGAAACAGGGAAACTGTTTTTT | CASTETGKLFF
TRBJ1-1 | TRBV25-1 | - | - | TGTGCCCTTGGACTGAACACTGAAGCTTTCTTT | CALGLNTEAFF
TRBJ1-1 | TRBV5-4 | - | few | TGTGCCAGCAGTCTCACAGGGAGACCTGAAGCTTTCTTT | CASSLTGRPEAFF
TRBJ1-2 | TRBV7-6 | TRBD1 | many | TGTGCCAGCAGCTTAGTCGGGGACAGGGGCGGAGAGGGATATGGCTACACCTTC | CASSLVGDRGGEGYGYTF
TRBJ2-5 | TRBV2 | - | many | TGTGCCAGCAGGGAGACCGAGGGGGAGACCCAGTACTTC | CASRETEGETQYF
TRBJ2-2 | TRBV7-9 | - | many | TGTGCCAGCAGCTTAATCGAGACCGGGGAGCTGTTTTTT | CASSLIETGELFF
TRBJ2-5 | TRBV20-1 | - | many | TGCAGTGCTAGCGGGGTCCAAGAGACCCAGTACTTC | CSASGVQETQYF
TRBJ2-1 | TRBV15 | - | - | TGTGCCACCAGCAGAGATCGAGGACGGTTATACAATGAGCAGTTCTTC | CATSRDRGRLYNEQFF
TRBJ2-5 | TRBV11-2 | - | many | TGTGCCAGCAGCCAAGACCGAGAAGAGACCCAGTACTTC | CASSQDREETQYF
TRBJ2-2 | TRBV6-1 | TRBD1 | - | TGTGCCAGCAGGCGACAGGGGTTAGCGTTTCGGGCCGGGGAGCTGTTTTTT | CASRRQGLAFRAGELFF
TRBJ1-1 | TRBV2 | - | - | TGTGCCAGCAGTGAGCGCGGAGCTTTCTTT | CASSERGAFF
TRBJ1-2 | TRBV29-1 | TRBD1 | many | TGCAGCGTTGGGTACACAGGGGACTATGGCTACACCTTC | CSVGYTGDYGYTF
TRBJ2-5 | TRBV10-2 | - | many | TGCGCCAGCAGTGACTCGGGGTCAGAGACCCAGTACTTC | CASSDSGSETQYF
TRBJ1-1 | TRBV14 | TRBD1 | - | TGTGCCAGCAGCCCCGCCGGGACAGGAGCTTTCTTT | CASSPAGTGAFF
TRBJ2-7 | TRBV10-1 | - | many | TGCGCCAGCAGTGGAGACCGCCACTACGAGCAGTACTTC | CASSGDRHYEQYF
TRBJ2-7 | TRBV2 | - | - | TGTGCCAGCAGCCAAAACCCACACCCCTACGAGCAGTACTTC | CASSQNPHPYEQYF
TRBJ1-4 | TRBV5-4 | - | - | TGCGCCAGCAGCCAAGATGCAGGGTTCCGTGAAAAACTGTTTTTT | CASSQDAGFREKLFF
TRBJ1-5 | TRBV20-1 | - | few | TGCAGTGCTAGAGCCCCCGGGGGCGGAGGTCAGCCCCAGCATTTT | CSARAPGGGGQPQHF
TRBJ1-6 | TRBV6-2/TRBV6-3 | - | - | TGTGCCTGGAGGCCTTGGGGGACGGATTCACCCCTCCACTTT | CAWRPWGTDSPLHF
TRBJ1-5 | TRBV19 | - | many | TGTGCCAGTAGTGTCGGGACGTTTCAGCCCCAGCATTTT | CASSVGTFQPQHF
TRBJ1-2 | TRBV15 | - | - | TGTGCCACCAGCAGAGATTTGGAGGGCTCTGGCTACACCTTC | CATSRDLEGSGYTF
TRBJ1-1 | TRBV10-3 | - | - | TGTGCCGTCAGTGGGTCGGCGTGGGAAGCTTTCTTT | CAVSGSAWEAFF
TRBJ1-2 | TRBV7-2 | - | few | TGCGCCAGCAGCCAAGACTTGGCCTCCGTTGGGGGCTACACCTTC | CASSQDLASVGGYTF
TRBJ1-4 | TRBV11-2 | - | many | TGTGCCAGCAGCTTAGGTCCGGGGAATGAAAAACTGTTTTTT | CASSLGPGNEKLFF
TRBJ2-7 | TRBV7-2 | TRBD1 | few | TGTGCCAGCAGCTTGGACAGGAAAACCTACGAGCAGTACTTC | CASSLDRKTYEQYF
TRBJ1-2 | TRBV15 | - | - | TGTGCCACCAGCAGAGATCCGGCGCAAGCCTATGGCTACACCTTC | CATSRDPAQAYGYTF
TRBJ2-7 | TRBV5-6 | TRBD2 | - | TGTGCCAGCAGCTTGGACAGCGGGGGGTCCACCTACGAGCAGTACTTC | CASSLDSGGSTYEQYF
TRBJ1-1 | TRBV9 | TRBD1 | few | TGTGCCAGCAGCGTAGTTCCAGGGGGGGACACTGAAGCTTTCTTT | CASSVVPGGDTEAFF
TRBJ1-5 | TRBV7-9 | - | - | TGTGCCAGCAGCTTCCAGAGTTCTAGCAATCAGCCCCAGCATTTT | CASSFQSSSNQPQHF
TRBJ2-7 | TRBV7-9 | TRBD2 | few | TGTGCCGTCCTCCGGGACTACGGCTACGAGCAGTACTTC | CAVLRDYGYEQYF
TRBJ1-1 | TRBV20-1 | - | - | TGCAGTGCTAGACAGGACACTGAAGCTTTCTTT | CSARQDTEAFF
TRBJ2-2 | TRBV14 | - | - | TGTGCCAGCAGCCAATACAGGGTGGCCGGGGAGCTGTTTTTT | CASSQYRVAGELFF
TRBJ1-2 | TRBV10-3 | TRBD1 | - | TGTGCCATCAGTGAGTCGGGACAGGGGTTCGACTATGGCTACACCTTC | CAISESGQGFDYGYTF
TRBJ1-3 | TRBV7-4 | - | - | TGTGCCAGCAGCGAAACTCCATTGGTAAACACCATATATTTT | CASSETPLVNTIYF
TRBJ2-7 | TRBV10-1 | - | - | TGCGCCAGCAGCCAATCATTTCGAGAGGGACCCTCAATCTACGAGCAGTACTTC | CASSQSFREGPSIYEQYF
TRBJ2-1 | TRBV29-1 | - | - | TGCAGCGTTGACTATCCTGAGCAGTTCTTC | CSVDYPEQFF
TRBJ1-5 | TRBV19 | - | many | TGTGCCAGTAGTATAGACGCCAATCAGCCCCAGCATTTT | CASSIDANQPQHF
TRBJ2-6 | TRBV5-1 | - | few | TGCGCCAGCAGCCAAATCCGGTCATCGGGTAGCTCTGGGGCCAACGTCCTGACTTTC | CASSQIRSSGSSGANVLTF
TRBJ1-5 | TRBV24-1 | TRBD1 | - | TGTGCCACCAGTGAGGGGGGACAGGGTTATAGCAATCAGCCCCAGCATTTT | CATSEGGQGYSNQPQHF
TRBJ2-2 | TRBV20-1 | TRBD1 | few | TGCAGTGCTAGGGCCTCCGGGACAGTGAACACCGGGGAGCTGTTTTTT | CSARASGTVNTGELFF
TRBJ2-7 | TRBV7-2 | - | few | TGTGCCAGCAGCTACGCGGGACCCACCAGCTCCTACGAGCAGTACTTC | CASSYAGPTSSYEQYF
TRBJ1-2 | TRBV10-3 | TRBD1 | - | TGTGCCATCAGTGAACCAAGCCACAGGGGGAACTATGGCTACACCTTC | CAISEPSHRGNYGYTF
TRBJ2-5 | TRBV7-2 | TRBD1 | - | TGTGCCAGCAGCCCACGGACAGGCTTCCAAGAGACCCAGTACTTC | CASSPRTGFQETQYF
TRBJ2-5 | TRBV7-2 | TRBD2 | once | TGTGCCAGCAGCTTAGCGGTGGGCGGGGGGATTCTAGTAGAGACCCAGTACTTC | CASSLAVGGGILVETQYF
TRBJ1-2 | TRBV25-1 | - | - | TGTGCCAGCAGTTACGGCCGCGGGGCATATGGCTACACCTTC | CASSYGRGAYGYTF
TRBJ2-5 | TRBV20-1 | - | - | TGCAGTGCTAGAGATTCGGTCGGGGAAGAGACACAGTACTTC | CSARDSVGEETQYF
TRBJ2-7 | TRBV6-5 | - | - | TGTGCCAGCAGTTTTACAGCACAGCGGACTTACGAGCAGTACTTC | CASSFTAQRTYEQYF
TRBJ1-4 | TRBV7-9 | - | - | TGTGCCAGCAGCTTAGGGAGACAGGCAACTAATGAAAAACTGTTTTTT | CASSLGRQATNEKLFF
TRBJ1-6 | TRBV15 | TRBD1 | once | TGTGCCAGCAGCACCGACCGGGACAGGGTTCCACCCCTCCACTTT | CASSTDRDRVPPLHF